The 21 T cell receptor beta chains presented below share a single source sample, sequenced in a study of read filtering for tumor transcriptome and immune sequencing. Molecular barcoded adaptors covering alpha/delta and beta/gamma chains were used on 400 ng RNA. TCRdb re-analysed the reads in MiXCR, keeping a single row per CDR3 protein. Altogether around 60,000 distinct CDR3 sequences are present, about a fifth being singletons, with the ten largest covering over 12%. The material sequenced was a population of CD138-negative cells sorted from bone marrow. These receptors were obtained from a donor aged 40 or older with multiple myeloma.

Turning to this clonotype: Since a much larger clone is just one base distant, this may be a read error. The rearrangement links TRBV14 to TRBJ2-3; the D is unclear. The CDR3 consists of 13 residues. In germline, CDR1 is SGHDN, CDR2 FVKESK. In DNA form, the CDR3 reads TGTGCCAGCAGCCACATCTCGGCAGATACGCAGTGTTTT. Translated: CASSHISADTQCF.

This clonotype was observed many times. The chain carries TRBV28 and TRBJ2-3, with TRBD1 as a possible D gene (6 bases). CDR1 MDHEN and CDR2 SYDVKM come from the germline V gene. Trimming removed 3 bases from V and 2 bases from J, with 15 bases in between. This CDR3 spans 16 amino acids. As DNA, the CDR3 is TGTGCCAGCAGTTTCGACAGGAAAACCTACACAGATACGCAGTATTTT. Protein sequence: CASSFDRKTYTDTQYF.

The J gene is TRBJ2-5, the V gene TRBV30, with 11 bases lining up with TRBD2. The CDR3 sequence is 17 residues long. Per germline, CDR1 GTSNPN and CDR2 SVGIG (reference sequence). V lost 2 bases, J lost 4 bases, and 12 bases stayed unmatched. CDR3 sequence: CAWSWASGRSKGETQYF. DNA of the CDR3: TGTGCCTGGAGTTGGGCTAGCGGGAGGAGTAAGGGAGAGACCCAGTACTTC. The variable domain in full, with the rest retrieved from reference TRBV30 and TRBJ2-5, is SQTIHQWPATLVQPVGSPLSLECTVEGTSNPNLYWYRQAAGRGLQLLFYSVGIGQISSEVPQNLSASRPQDRQFILSSKKLLLSDSGFYLCAWSWASGRSKGETQYFGPGTRLLVL.

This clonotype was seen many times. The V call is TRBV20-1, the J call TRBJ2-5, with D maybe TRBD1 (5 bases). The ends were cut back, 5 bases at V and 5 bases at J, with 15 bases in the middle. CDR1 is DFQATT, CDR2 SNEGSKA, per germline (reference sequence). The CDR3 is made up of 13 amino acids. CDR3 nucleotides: TGCAGTGCTCTTCTGGCCAACAGGGAGACCCAGTACTTC. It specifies CSALLANRETQYF.

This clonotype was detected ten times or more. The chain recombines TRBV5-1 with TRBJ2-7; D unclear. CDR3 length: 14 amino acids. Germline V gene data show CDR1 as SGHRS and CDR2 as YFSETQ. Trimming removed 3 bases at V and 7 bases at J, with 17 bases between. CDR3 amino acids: CASSWASGAREQYF. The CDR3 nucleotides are TGCGCCAGCAGCTGGGCATCAGGAGCGAGAGAGCAGTACTTC.

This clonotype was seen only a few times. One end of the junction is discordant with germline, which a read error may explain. The CDR3 loop is CSAPSLLKNIQYF. As DNA, the CDR3 is TGCAGTGCTCCGAGTCTACTAAAAAATATTCAGTACTTC. This chain connects TRBV20-1 to TRBJ2-4; D not resolved. Germline V gene data show CDR1 as DFQATT and CDR2 as SNEGSKA (reference sequence). CDR3 size: 13 residues.

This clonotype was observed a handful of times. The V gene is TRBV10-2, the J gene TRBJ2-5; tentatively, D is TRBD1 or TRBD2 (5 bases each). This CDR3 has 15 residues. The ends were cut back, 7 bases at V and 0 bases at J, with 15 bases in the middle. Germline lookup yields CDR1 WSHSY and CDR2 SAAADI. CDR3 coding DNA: TGCGCCAGCATTCCCTCGTGGGGGTACCAAGAGACCCAGTACTTC. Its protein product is CASIPSWGYQETQYF.

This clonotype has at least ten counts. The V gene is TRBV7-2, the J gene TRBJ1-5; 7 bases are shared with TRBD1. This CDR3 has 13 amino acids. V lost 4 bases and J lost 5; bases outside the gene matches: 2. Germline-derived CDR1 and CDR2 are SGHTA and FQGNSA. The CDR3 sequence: CASSSQGYQPQHF. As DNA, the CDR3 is TGTGCCAGCAGCTCACAGGGGTATCAGCCCCAGCATTTT.

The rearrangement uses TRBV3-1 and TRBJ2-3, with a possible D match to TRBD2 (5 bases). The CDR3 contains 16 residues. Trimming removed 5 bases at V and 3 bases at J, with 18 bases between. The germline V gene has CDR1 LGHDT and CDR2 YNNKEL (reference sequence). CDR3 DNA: TGTGCCAGCAGCACCCGACTACCCGCTGGGACAGATACGCAGTATTTT. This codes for CASSTRLPAGTDTQYF.

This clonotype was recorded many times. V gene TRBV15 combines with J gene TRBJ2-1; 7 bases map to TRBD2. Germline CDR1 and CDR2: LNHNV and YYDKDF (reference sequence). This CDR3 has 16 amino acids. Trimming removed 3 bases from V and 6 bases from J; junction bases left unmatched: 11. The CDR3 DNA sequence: TGTGCCACCAGCAGCAGTCGGACTAGGCGGGTCAATGAGCAGTTCTTC. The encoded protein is CATSSSRTRRVNEQFF.

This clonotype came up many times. CDR3 amino acids: CASSQGGARNQPQHF. CDR3 bases: TGTGCCAGCAGTCAAGGGGGGGCGCGGAATCAGCCCCAGCATTTT. The rearrangement uses TRBV28 and TRBJ1-5; TRBD1 is a possible D gene (6 bases). V lost 5 bases and J 4 bases, leaving 15 bases between the germline ends. The CDR3 covers 15 residues. CDR1 is MDHEN, CDR2 SYDVKM, per germline.

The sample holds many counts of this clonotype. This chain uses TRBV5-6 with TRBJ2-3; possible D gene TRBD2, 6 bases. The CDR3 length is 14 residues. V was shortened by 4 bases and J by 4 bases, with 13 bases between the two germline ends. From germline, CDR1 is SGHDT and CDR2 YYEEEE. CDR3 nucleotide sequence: TGTGCCAGCAGCCGAAGTCCGGGGGCAGATACGCAGTATTTT. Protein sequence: CASSRSPGADTQYF.

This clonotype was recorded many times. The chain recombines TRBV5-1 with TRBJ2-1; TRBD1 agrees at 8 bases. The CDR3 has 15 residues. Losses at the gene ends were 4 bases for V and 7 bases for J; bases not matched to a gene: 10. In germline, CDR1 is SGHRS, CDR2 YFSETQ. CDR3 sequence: CASSLGQGDLNEQFF. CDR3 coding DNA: TGCGCCAGCAGCCTAGGACAGGGAGATCTTAATGAGCAGTTCTTC.

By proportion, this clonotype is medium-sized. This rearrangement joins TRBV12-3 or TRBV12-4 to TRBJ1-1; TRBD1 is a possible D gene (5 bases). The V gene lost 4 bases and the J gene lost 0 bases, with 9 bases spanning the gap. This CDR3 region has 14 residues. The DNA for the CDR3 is TGTGCCAGCAGTTGGAGGGGCATGAACACTGAAGCTTTCTTT. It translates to CASSWRGMNTEAFF.

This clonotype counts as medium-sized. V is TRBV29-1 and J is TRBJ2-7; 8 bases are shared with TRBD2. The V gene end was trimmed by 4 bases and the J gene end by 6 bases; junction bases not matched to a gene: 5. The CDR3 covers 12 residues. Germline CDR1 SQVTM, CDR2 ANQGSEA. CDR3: CSVAPSGSEQYF. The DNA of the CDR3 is TGCAGCGTTGCCCCGAGCGGGAGCGAGCAGTACTTC.

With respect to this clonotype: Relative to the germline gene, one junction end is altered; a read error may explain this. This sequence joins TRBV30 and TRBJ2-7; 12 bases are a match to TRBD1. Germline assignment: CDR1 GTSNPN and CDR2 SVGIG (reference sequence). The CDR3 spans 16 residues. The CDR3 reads CAWSVLGQGASYEEYF. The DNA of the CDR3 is TGTGCCTGGAGTGTCCTGGGACAGGGGGCTTCCTACGAGGAGTACTTC.

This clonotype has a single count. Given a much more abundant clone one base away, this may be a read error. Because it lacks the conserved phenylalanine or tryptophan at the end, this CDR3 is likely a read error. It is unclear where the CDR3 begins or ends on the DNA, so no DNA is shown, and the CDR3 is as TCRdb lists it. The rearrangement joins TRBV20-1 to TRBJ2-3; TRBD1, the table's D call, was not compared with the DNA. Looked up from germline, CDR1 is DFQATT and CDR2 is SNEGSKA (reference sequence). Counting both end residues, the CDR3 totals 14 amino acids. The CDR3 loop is CSACYGRDLPFDFI.

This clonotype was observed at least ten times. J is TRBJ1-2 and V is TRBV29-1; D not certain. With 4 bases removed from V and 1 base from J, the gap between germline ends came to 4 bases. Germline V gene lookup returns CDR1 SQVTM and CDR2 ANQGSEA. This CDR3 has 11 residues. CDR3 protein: CSVGNNYGYTF. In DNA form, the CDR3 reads TGCAGCGTTGGAAATAACTATGGCTACACCTTC.

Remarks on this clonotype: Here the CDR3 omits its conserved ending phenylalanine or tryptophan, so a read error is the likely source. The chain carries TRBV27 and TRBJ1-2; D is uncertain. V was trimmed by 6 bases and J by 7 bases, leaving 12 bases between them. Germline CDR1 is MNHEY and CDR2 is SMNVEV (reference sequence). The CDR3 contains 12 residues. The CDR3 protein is CASRGVLSGYTL. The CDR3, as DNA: TGTGCCAGCAGAGGTGTACTCTCTGGCTACACCCTC.

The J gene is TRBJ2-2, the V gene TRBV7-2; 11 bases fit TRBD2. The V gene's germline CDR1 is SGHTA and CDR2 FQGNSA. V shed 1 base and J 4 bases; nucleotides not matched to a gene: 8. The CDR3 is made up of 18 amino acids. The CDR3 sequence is CASSLVLAGGRPTGELFF. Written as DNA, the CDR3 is TGTGCCAGCAGCTTAGTTCTAGCGGGAGGCCGACCCACCGGGGAGCTGTTTTTT.

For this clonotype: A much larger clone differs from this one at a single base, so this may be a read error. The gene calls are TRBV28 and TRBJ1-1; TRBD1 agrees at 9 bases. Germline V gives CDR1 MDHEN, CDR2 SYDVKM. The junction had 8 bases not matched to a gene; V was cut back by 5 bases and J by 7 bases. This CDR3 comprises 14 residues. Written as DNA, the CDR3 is TGTGCCAGCAGTAGGGACAGGGCCCGGGTTGAAGCTTTCTTT. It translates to CASSRDRARVEAFF.